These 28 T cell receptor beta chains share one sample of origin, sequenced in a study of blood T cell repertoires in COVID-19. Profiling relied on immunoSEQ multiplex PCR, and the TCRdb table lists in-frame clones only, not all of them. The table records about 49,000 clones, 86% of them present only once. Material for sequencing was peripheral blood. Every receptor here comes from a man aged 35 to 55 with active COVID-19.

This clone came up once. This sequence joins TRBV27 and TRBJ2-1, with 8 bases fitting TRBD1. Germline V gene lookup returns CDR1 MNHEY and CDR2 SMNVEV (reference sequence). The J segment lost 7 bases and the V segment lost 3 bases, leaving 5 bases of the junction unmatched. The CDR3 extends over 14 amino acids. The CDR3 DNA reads TGTGCCAGCAGTTTCAGGGGGCATAGGAATGAGCAGTTCTTC. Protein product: CASSFRGHRNEQFF.

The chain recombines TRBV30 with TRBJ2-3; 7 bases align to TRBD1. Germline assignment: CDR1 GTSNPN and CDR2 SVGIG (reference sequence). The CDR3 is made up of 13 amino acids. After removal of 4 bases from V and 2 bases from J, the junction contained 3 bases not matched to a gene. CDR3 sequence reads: CAWNRGNTDTQYF. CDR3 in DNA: TGTGCCTGGAACAGGGGAAACACAGATACGCAGTATTTT.

The CDR3 loop reads CAISDSRVSYEQYF. DNA for the CDR3: TGTGCCATCAGTGATTCGAGGGTTTCCTACGAGCAGTACTTC. This rearrangement joins TRBV10-3 to TRBJ2-7, with a tentative D call TRBD2 (5 bases). This CDR3 is 14 amino acids long. Germline V gives CDR1 ENHRY, CDR2 SYGVKD. Trimming pared 3 bases from V and 1 base from J, leaving 10 bases between.

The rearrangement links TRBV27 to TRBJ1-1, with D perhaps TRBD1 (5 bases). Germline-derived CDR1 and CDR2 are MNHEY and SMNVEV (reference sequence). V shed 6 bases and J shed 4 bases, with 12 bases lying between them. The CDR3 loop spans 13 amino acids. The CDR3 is CASSQVTGTEAFF. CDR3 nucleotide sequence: TGTGCCAGCAGCCAAGTTACAGGCACTGAAGCTTTCTTT.

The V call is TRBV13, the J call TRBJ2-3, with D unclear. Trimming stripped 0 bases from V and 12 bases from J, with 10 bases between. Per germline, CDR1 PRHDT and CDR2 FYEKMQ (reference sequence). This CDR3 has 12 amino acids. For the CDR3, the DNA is TGTGCCAGCAGCTTAGGGGGCAGCCCCCAGTATTTT. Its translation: CASSLGGSPQYF.

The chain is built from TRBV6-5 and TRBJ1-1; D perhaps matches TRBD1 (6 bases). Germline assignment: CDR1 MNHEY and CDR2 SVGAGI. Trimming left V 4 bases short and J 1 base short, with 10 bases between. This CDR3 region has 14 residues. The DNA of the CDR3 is TGTGCCAGCAGTTTACAGGGCTCGAACACTGAAGCTTTCTTT. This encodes CASSLQGSNTEAFF.

The CDR3 protein is CANQGPSGKETQYF. The CDR3 nucleotides read TGTGCCAACCAGGGGCCGTCAGGGAAAGAGACCCAGTACTTC. This chain connects TRBV6-5 to TRBJ2-5; a weak D match, TRBD1 (6 bases). CDR1 is MNHEY, CDR2 SVGAGI, per germline. The CDR3 covers 14 residues. The ends were cut back, 10 bases at V and 3 bases at J, with 18 bases in the middle.

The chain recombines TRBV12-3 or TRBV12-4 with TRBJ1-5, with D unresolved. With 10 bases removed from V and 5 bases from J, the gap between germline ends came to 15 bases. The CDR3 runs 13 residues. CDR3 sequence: CATAGSFYQPQHF. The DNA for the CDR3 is TGTGCCACCGCGGGATCTTTCTATCAGCCCCAGCATTTT.

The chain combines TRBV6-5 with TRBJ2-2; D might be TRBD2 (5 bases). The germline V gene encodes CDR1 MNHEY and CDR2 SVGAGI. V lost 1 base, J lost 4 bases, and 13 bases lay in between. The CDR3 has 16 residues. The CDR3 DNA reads TGTGCCAGCAGTTACTACACGCGGAGGCCCACCGGGGAGCTGTTTTTT. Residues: CASSYYTRRPTGELFF.

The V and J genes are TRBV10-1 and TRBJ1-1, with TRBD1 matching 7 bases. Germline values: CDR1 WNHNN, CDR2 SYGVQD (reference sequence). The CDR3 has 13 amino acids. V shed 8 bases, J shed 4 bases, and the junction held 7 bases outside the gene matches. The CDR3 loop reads CASSWTGTTEAFF. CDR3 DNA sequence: TGCGCCAGCTCGTGGACAGGCACCACTGAAGCTTTCTTT.

The CDR3, as DNA: TGTGCCTGGAGTGAAGGGACGGACAGCTCCTACGAGCAGTACTTC. Protein product: CAWSEGTDSSYEQYF. This rearrangement joins TRBV30 to TRBJ2-7; D may be TRBD1 (6 bases). V was trimmed by 1 base and J by 0 bases, leaving 13 bases between them. CDR1 and CDR2 (germline): GTSNPN, SVGIG (reference sequence). The CDR3 runs to 15 residues.

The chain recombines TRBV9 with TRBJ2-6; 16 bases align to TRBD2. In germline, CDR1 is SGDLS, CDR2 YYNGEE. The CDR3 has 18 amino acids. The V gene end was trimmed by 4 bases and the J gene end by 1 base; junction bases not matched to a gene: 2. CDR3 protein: CASSLGLAGGSGANVLTF. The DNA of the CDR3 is TGTGCCAGCAGCCTGGGACTAGCGGGAGGGTCTGGGGCCAACGTCCTGACTTTC.

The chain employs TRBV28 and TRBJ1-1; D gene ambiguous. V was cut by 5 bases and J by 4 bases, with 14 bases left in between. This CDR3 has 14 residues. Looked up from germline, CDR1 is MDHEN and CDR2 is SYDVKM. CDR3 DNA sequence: TGTGCCAGCAGTGCCTTAATGGGAGCCACTGAAGCTTTCTTT. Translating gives CASSALMGATEAFF. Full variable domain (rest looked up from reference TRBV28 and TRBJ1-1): DVKVTQSSRYLVKRTGEKVFLECVQDMDHENMFWYRQDPGLGLRLIYFSYDVKMKEKGDIPEGYSVSREKKERFSLILESASTNQTSMYLCASSALMGATEAFFGQGTRLTVV.

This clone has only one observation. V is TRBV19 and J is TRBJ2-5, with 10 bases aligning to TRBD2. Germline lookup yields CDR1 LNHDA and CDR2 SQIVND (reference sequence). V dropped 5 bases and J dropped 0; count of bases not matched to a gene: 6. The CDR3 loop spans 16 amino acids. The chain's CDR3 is CASSFISGGHQETQYF. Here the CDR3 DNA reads TGTGCCAGTAGTTTTATTAGCGGGGGGCACCAAGAGACCCAGTACTTC.

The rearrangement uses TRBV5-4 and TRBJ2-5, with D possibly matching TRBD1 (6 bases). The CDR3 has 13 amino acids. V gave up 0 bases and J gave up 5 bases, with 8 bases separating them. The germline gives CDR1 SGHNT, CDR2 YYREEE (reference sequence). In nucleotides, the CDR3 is TGTGCCAGCAGCTTGGAAAGGGGGGAGACCCAGTACTTC. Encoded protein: CASSLERGETQYF.

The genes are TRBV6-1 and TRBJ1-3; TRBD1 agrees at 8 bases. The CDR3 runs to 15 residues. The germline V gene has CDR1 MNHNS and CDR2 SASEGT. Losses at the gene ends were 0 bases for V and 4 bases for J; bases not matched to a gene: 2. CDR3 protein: CASSEATGAGNTIYF. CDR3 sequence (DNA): TGTGCCAGCAGTGAAGCGACAGGGGCAGGAAACACCATATATTTT.

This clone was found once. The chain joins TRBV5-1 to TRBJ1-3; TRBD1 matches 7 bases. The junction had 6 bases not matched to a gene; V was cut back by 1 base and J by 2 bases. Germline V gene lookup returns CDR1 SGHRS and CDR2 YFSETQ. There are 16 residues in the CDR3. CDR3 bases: TGCGCCAGCAGCTTGCCCCTAACAGGGGCTGGAAACACCATATATTTT. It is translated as CASSLPLTGAGNTIYF. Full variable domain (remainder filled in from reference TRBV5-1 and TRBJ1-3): KAGVTQTPRYLIKTRGQQVTLSCSPISGHRSVSWYQQTPGQGLQFLFEYFSETQRNKGNFPGRFSGRQFSNSRSEMNVSTLELGDSALYLCASSLPLTGAGNTIYFGEGSWLTVV.

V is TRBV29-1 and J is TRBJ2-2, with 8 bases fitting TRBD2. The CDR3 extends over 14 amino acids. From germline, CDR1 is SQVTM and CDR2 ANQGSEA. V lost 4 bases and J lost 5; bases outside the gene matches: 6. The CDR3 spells CSVVMPSGTGELFF. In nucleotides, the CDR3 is TGCAGCGTTGTTATGCCTAGCGGGACCGGGGAGCTGTTTTTT.

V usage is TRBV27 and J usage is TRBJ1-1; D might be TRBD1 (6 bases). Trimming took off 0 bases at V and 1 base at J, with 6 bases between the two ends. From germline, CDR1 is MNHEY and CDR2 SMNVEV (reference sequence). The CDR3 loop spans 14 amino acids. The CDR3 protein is CASSLSGGNTEAFF. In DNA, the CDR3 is TGTGCCAGCAGTTTATCAGGGGGGAACACTGAAGCTTTCTTT.

The CDR3 region has the DNA TGCGCCAGCAGCCAAGTACTTACGAGCTCCTACGAGCAGTACTTC. This sequence encodes CASSQVLTSSYEQYF. This sequence joins TRBV4-1 and TRBJ2-7; D not certain. This CDR3 contains 15 residues. Trimming stripped 1 base from V and 0 bases from J, with 10 bases between. The germline CDR1 and CDR2 sequences are MGHRA and YSYEKL.

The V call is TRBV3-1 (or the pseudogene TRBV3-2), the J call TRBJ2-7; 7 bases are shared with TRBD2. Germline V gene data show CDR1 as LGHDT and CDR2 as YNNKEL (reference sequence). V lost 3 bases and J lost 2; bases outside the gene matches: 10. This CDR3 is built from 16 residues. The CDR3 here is CASSHSGSSGPYEQYF. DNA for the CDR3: TGTGCCAGCAGCCATAGCGGGTCCTCGGGCCCCTACGAGCAGTACTTC.

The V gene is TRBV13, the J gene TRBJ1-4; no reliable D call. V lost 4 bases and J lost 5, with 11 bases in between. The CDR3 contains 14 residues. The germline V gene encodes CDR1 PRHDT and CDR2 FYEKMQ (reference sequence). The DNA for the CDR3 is TGTGCCAGCAGCTCTGACTCGGGGAATGAAAAACTGTTTTTT. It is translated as CASSSDSGNEKLFF.

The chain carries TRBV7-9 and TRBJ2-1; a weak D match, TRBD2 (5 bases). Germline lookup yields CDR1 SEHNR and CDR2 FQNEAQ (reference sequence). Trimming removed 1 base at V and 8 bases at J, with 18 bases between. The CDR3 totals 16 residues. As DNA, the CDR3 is TGTGCCAGCAGCTTAGAACGACGGACTCGGACCGATGAGCAGTTCTTC. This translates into CASSLERRTRTDEQFF.

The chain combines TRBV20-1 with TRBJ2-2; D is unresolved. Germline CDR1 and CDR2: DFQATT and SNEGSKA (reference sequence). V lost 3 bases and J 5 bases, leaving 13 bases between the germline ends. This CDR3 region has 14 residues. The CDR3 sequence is CSASGHGLTGELFF. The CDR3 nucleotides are TGCAGTGCTAGTGGTCACGGGTTGACCGGGGAGCTGTTTTTT.

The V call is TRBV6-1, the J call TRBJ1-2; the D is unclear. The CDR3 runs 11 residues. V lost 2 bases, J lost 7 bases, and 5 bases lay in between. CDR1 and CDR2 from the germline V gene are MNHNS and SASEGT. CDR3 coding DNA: TGTGCCAGCAGTGAATCCATTGGCTACACCTTC. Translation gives CASSESIGYTF.

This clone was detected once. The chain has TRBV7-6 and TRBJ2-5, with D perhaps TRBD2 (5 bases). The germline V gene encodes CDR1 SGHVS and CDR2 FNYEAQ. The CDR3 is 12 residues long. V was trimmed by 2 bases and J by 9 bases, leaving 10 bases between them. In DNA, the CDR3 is TGTGCCAGCAGCTTATCCGACGGGGCCCAGTACTTC. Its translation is CASSLSDGAQYF.

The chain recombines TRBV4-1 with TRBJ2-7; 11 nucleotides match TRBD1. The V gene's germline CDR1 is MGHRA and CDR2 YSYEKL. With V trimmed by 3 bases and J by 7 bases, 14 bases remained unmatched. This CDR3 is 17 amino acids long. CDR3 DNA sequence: TGCGCCAGCAGCCACTTCCGGGACAGGGGGAGGATAAGGGAGCAGTACTTC. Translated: CASSHFRDRGRIREQYF.

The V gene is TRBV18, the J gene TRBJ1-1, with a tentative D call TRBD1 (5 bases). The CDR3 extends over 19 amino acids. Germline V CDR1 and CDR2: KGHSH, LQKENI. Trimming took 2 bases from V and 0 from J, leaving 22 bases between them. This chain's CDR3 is CASSPRGLVYSTMNTEAFF. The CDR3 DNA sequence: TGTGCCAGCTCACCAAGGGGTTTGGTTTACAGCACAATGAACACTGAAGCTTTCTTT.